The present T cell receptor beta chain was sequenced within a study of blood T cells in healthy people across ages. Overall study: Capture via template switching afforded approximately one barcoded beta molecule per two T cells.

This clonotype has a handful of counts. A J-beta primer mix and a sample-barcoded 5' primer were used in a second PCR of about 7 to 12 cycles. Using its own MiXCR run on the 5' RACE reads, TCRdb lists one record per CDR3 protein. The sample has 730,000 or so distinct CDR3 sequences, roughly 43% seen once. Per the germline V gene, CDR1 is MNHEY and CDR2 is SVGEGT. The V end was cut by 6 bases, the J end by 8 bases, with 14 bases between. This CDR3 has 13 residues. The TCR comes from a woman aged 60-75 years in good health. The specimen was blood. This sequence joins TRBV6-2 or TRBV6-3 and TRBJ2-1, with a weak D call TRBD2 (6 bases). CDR3 residues: CASRRLAYDEQFF. In DNA, the CDR3 is TGTGCCAGCAGGCGGCTAGCGTACGATGAGCAGTTCTTC.